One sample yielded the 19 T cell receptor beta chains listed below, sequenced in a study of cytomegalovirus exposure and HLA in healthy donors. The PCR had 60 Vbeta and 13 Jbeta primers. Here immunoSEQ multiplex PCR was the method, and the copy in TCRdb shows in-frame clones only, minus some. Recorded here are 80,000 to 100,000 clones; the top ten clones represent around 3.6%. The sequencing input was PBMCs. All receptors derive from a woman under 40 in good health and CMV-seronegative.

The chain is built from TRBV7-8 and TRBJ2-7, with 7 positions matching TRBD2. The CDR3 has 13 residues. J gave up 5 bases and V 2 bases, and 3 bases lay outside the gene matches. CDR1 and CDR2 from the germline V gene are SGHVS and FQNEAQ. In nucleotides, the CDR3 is TGTGCCAGCAGCTTAACTAGCGCTCACGAGCAGTACTTC. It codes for CASSLTSAHEQYF.

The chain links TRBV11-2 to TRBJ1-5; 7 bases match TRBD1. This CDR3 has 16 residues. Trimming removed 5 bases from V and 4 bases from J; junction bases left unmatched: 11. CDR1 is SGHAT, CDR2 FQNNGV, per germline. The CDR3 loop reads CASSLGGNSWNQPQHF. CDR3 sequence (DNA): TGTGCCAGCAGCCTAGGGGGCAATTCGTGGAATCAGCCCCAGCATTTT.

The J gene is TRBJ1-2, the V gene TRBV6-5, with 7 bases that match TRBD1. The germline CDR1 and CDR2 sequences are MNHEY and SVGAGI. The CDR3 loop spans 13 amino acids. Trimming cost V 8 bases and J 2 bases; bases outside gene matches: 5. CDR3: CASRDSKNYGYTF. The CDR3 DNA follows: TGTGCCAGCCGGGACAGCAAAAACTATGGCTACACCTTC.

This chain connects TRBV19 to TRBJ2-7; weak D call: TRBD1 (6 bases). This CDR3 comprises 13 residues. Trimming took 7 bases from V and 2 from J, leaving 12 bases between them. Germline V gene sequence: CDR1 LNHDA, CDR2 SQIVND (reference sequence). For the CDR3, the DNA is TGTGCCAGTACCGCAGGGGTTCCCTACGAGCAGTACTTC. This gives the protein CASTAGVPYEQYF. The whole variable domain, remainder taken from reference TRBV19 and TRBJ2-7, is DGGITQSPKYLFRKEGQNVTLSCEQNLNHDAMYWYRQDPGQGLRLIYYSQIVNDFQKGDIAEGYSVSREKKESFPLTVTSAQKNPTAFYLCASTAGVPYEQYFGPGTRLTVT.

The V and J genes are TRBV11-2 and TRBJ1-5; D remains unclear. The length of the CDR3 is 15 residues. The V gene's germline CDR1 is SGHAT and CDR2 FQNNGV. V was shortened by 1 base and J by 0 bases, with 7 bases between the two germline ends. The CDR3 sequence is CASSLGGASNQPQHF. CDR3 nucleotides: TGTGCCAGCAGCTTAGGGGGAGCTAGCAATCAGCCCCAGCATTTT.

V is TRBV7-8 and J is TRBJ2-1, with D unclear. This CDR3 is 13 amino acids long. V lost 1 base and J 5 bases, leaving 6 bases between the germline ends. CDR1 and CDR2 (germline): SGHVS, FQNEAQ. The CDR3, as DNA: TGTGCCAGCAGCTTAGACTATAACAATGAGCAGTTCTTC. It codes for CASSLDYNNEQFF.

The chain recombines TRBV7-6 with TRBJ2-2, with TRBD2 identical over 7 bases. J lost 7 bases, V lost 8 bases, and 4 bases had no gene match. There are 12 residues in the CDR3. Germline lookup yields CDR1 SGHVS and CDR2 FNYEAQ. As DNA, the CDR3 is TGTGCCAGCCGCGGGAGAGGCGGGGAGCTGTTTTTT. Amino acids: CASRGRGGELFF.

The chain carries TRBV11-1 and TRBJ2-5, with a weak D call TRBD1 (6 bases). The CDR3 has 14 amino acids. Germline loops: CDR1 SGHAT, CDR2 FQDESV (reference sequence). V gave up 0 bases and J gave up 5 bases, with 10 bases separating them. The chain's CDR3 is CASSLAQGYETQYF. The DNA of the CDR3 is TGTGCCAGCAGCTTAGCTCAGGGGTATGAGACCCAGTACTTC. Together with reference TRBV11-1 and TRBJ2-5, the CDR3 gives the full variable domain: EAEVAQSPRYKITEKSQAVAFWCDPISGHATLYWYRQILGQGPELLVQFQDESVVDDSQLPKDRFSAERLKGVDSTLKIQPAELGDSAMYLCASSLAQGYETQYFGPGTRLLVL.

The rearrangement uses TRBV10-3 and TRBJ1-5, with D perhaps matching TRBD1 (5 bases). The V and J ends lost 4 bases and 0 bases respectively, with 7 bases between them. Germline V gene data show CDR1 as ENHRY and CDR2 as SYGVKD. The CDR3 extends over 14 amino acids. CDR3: CAISGGDSNQPQHF. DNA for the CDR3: TGTGCCATCAGTGGGGGCGATAGCAATCAGCCCCAGCATTTT.

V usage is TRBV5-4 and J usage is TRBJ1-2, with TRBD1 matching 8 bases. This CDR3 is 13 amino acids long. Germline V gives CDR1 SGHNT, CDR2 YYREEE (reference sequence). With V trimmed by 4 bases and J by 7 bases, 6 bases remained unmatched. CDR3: CASSPTGGGGYTF. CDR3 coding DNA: TGTGCCAGCAGCCCCACAGGGGGAGGTGGCTACACCTTC. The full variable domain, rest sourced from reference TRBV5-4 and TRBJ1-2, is ETGVTQSPTHLIKTRGQQVTLRCSSQSGHNTVSWYQQALGQGPQFIFQYYREEENGRGNFPPRFSGLQFPNYSSELNVNALELDDSALYLCASSPTGGGGYTFGSGTRLTVV.

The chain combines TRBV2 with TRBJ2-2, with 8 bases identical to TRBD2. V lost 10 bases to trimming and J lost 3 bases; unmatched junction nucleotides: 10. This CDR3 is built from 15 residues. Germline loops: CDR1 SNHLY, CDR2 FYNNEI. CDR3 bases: TGTGCCACCCCGGGAGCGGGAGAGTACACCGGGGAGCTGTTTTTT. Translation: CATPGAGEYTGELFF.

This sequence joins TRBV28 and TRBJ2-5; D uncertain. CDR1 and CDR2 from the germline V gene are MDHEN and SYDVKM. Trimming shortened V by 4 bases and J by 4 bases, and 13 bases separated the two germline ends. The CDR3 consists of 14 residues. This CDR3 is CASSSPDRRETQYF. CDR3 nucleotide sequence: TGTGCCAGCAGTTCCCCCGATAGGAGAGAGACCCAGTACTTC.

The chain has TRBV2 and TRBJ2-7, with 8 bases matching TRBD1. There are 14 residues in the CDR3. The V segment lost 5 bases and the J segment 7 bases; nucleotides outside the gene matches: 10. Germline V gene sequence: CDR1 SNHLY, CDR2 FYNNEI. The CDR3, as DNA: TGTGCCAGCAGTAGGACAGGGCCTTTAAGGGAGCAGTACTTC. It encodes CASSRTGPLREQYF. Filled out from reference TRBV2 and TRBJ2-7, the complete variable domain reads EPEVTQTPSHQVTQMGQEVILRCVPISNHLYFYWYRQILGQKVEFLVSFYNNEISEKSEIFDDQFSVERPDGSNFTLKIRSTKLEDSAMYFCASSRTGPLREQYFGPGTRLTVT.

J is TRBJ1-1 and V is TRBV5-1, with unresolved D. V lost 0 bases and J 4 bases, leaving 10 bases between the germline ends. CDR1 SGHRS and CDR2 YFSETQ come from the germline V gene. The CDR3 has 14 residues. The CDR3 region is CASSLAGALTEAFF. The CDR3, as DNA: TGCGCCAGCAGCTTGGCCGGAGCCCTCACTGAAGCTTTCTTT.

This chain's CDR3 is CASSEFAGSGSPLHF. The CDR3 nucleotides are TGTGCCAGCAGTGAATTCGCGGGCTCCGGTTCACCCCTCCACTTT. The chain uses TRBV2 and TRBJ1-6, with D unclear. The CDR3 length is 15 residues. Germline CDR1 reads SNHLY; CDR2 reads FYNNEI. V was shortened by 2 bases and J by 9 bases, with 14 bases between the two germline ends.

CDR3 in amino acids: CASSVDWTSDTDTQYF. For the CDR3, the DNA is TGTGCCAGCAGCGTAGATTGGACTAGCGACACAGATACGCAGTATTTT. The gene calls are TRBV9 and TRBJ2-3; 9 nucleotides line up with TRBD2. The ends lost 0 bases at V and 2 bases at J; junction bases unmatched: 4. This CDR3 region has 16 residues. From germline, CDR1 is SGDLS and CDR2 YYNGEE.

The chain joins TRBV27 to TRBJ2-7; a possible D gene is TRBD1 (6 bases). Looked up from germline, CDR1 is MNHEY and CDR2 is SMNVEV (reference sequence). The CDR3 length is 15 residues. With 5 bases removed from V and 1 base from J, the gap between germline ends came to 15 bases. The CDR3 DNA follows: TGTGCCAGCAGTATCTCAGGGGCCCCTTCCTACGAGCAGTACTTC. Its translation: CASSISGAPSYEQYF.

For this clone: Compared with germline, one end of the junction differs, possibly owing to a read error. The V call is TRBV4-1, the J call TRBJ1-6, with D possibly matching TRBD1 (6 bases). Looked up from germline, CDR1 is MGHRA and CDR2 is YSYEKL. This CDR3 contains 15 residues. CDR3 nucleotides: TGCGCCAGCAGCCAAGGTACAGGGAGGGGCTCACTCCTCCACTTT. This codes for CASSQGTGRGSLLHF.

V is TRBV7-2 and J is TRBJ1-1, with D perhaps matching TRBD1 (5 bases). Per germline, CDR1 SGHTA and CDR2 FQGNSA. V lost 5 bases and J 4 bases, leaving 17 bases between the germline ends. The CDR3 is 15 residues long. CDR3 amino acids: CASSANTGGSTEAFF. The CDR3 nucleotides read TGTGCCAGCAGCGCCAATACCGGGGGAAGCACTGAAGCTTTCTTT.